There are a few counts of the clone carrying this T cell receptor (beta chain). Antigen specificity is unknown. Using genomic DNA as the template, TCR beta VDJ and CDR3 profiling was carried out. TCRdb fed the reads into MiXCR, producing one record per CDR3 protein. The sample has about 160,000 distinct CDR3 sequences, about two thirds seen once. CD8+CD57+ cell expansion, shown by flow cytometry, had occurred in the patients selected for sequencing. Patients were untreated when blood was sampled. With 3 bases clipped from V and 2 bases from J, the junction kept 5 bases outside the gene matches. Germline V gene sequence: CDR1 DFQATT, CDR2 SNEGSKA (reference sequence). CDR3 length: 14 amino acids. The data originate from a study of CD8+CD57+ T cells in acquired aplastic anemia. For the study at large: Sorted CD4+ and CD8+ cells yielded DNA averaging about 2.9 ug.

Study-level points and caveats: No significant difference in CD8+ Simpson's diversity was found between patients and controls. The number of CD8+ CDR3 sequences shared by patients and controls was roughly 31.

V and J are TRBV20-1 and TRBJ2-7, with TRBD1 matching over 9 bases. The TCR was taken from a human donor with aplastic anemia. The sample consisted of sorted CD4+, CD8+, or CD8+CD57+ T cells (not recorded which) from PBMCs. The CDR3 region is CSASSGQGTYEQYF. In DNA form, the CDR3 reads TGCAGTGCTAGTTCCGGACAGGGGACCTACGAGCAGTACTTC.